A single count supports the clone carrying this T cell receptor (beta chain). What it recognizes is unknown. As for the donors, each was a healthy bone marrow donor. The CDR3 sequence is 16 residues long. The germline CDR1 and CDR2 sequences are MNHNY and SVGAGI (reference sequence). V dropped 7 bases and J dropped 0 bases, with 16 bases sitting between them. These data belong to a study of cytomegalovirus exposure and HLA in healthy donors. Regarding the study as a whole: Cytomegalovirus-associated status was assigned to about 180 TCR beta chains. V- and J-gene trimming in TCR beta was tied to a missense DCLRE1C variant by an analysis performed later. Whilst most TCR sequences proved rare, a subset of public TCRs occurred across many donors.

Primers: 60 Vbeta forward and 13 Jbeta reverse. Method: immunoSEQ multiplex PCR; TCRdb's copy keeps in-frame clones and lacks some. The sample records about 220,000 clones, roughly 79% being singletons. The receptor was isolated from a male donor in good health and CMV-seronegative. This sequence joins TRBV6-6 and TRBJ1-5; D is perhaps TRBD1 (6 bases). The sequencing sample was made of PBMCs. The CDR3 nucleotides are TGTGCCAGCAATTCCTGGGACATACATAGCAATCAGCCCCAGCATTTT. This gives the protein CASNSWDIHSNQPQHF.